This T cell receptor beta chain emerged from a study of cytomegalovirus exposure and HLA in healthy donors. Study background: An early data release held tens of millions of unique TCRs from HLA-typed donors.

Healthy bone marrow donors made up the donor group. J lost 3 bases, V lost 7 bases, and 21 bases had no gene match. This CDR3 region has 19 residues. Germline V gives CDR1 LNHDA, CDR2 SQIVND (reference sequence). In the PCR, 60 Vbeta and 13 Jbeta primers were used. Produced via immunoSEQ multiplex PCR; TCRdb's table is partial and in-frame only. The table includes under 90,000 clones, 70% to 80% detected once. This receptor was taken from a man aged 45-65 years in good health and CMV-seropositive. Sequenced input: PBMCs. The rearrangement uses TRBV19 and TRBJ2-3; 8 nucleotides agree with TRBD2. CDR3 in amino acids: CASNPSLGRAGVSTDTQYF. In nucleotides, the CDR3 is TGTGCCAGTAACCCATCATTAGGTAGAGCGGGAGTATCGACAGATACGCAGTATTTT.